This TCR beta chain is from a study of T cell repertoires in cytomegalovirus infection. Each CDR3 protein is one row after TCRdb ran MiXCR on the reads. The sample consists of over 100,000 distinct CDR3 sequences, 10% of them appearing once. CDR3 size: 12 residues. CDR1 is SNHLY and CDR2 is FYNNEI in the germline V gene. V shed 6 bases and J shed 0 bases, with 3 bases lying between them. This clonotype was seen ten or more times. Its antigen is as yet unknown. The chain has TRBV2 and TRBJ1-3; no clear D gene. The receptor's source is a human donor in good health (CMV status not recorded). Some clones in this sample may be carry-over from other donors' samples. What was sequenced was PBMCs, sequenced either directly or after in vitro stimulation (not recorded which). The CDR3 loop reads CASSGSGNTIYF. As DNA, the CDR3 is TGTGCCAGCAGCGGCTCTGGAAACACCATATATTTT.